What follows are 15 T cell receptor beta chains derived from one specimen sequenced in a study of cytomegalovirus exposure and HLA in healthy donors. This PCR relied on a set of 60 Vbeta primers and 13 Jbeta primers. This table comes from immunoSEQ multiplex PCR, and its TCRdb copy is limited to in-frame clones, with some not included. The data show about 170,000 clones, about three quarters seen once. The material sequenced was PBMCs. These receptors were obtained from a female donor in good health and CMV-seronegative.

V gene TRBV4-2 combines with J gene TRBJ2-7; D may be TRBD2 (5 bases). Between the trimmed V and J ends, which lost 2 bases and 3 bases, there was a span of 14 bases. The CDR3 contains 15 residues. The germline V gene has CDR1 LGHNA and CDR2 YNFKEQ. This chain's CDR3 is CASSQRPGFLYEQYF. In nucleotides, the CDR3 is TGTGCCAGCAGCCAACGGCCGGGGTTCCTCTACGAGCAGTACTTC.

The chain links TRBV12-5 to TRBJ1-1, with D unclear. V gave up 0 bases and J gave up 1 base, with 18 bases separating them. The CDR3 spans 18 residues. Germline V gene data show CDR1 as LGHNT and CDR2 as FRNRAP. The CDR3 loop is CASGLVPSQTGKNTEAFF. The DNA for the CDR3 is TGTGCTAGTGGTTTGGTACCCTCTCAGACGGGGAAGAACACTGAAGCTTTCTTT.

The chain has TRBV11-2 and TRBJ2-7; D not certain. The germline V gene encodes CDR1 SGHAT and CDR2 FQNNGV. With 3 bases removed from V and 10 bases from J, the gap between germline ends came to 10 bases. The CDR3 runs 11 residues. The CDR3, as DNA: TGTGCCAGCAGCTTTGGCGCGGCACAGTACTTC. Its translation: CASSFGAAQYF.

The V gene is TRBV6-4, the J gene TRBJ1-3; tentative D call: TRBD1 (5 bases). V lost 7 bases and J lost 0, with 19 bases in between. Germline CDR1 is MRHNA and CDR2 is SNTAGT. CDR3 length: 17 amino acids. The CDR3 DNA reads as TGTGCCAGCATTTTATCCGGGGGGGACTTCTCTGGAAACACCATATATTTT. This gives the protein CASILSGGDFSGNTIYF.

V and J are TRBV5-4 and TRBJ2-7; D may be TRBD1 (6 bases). V lost 4 bases, J lost 6 bases, and 23 bases lay in between. The CDR3 is 16 amino acids. Germline values: CDR1 SGHNT, CDR2 YYREEE (reference sequence). The CDR3 sequence is CASSHPGEGTRGEQYF. The CDR3 DNA reads as TGTGCCAGCAGCCATCCGGGCGAAGGGACAAGGGGCGAGCAGTACTTC.

The CDR3 protein is CASSVDGQGFYGYTF. The CDR3 nucleotides read TGTGCCAGCAGCGTAGACGGACAGGGGTTCTATGGCTACACCTTC. The rearrangement links TRBV9 to TRBJ1-2; 9 nucleotides match TRBD1. The CDR3 extends over 15 amino acids. V shed 0 bases, J shed 4 bases, and the junction held 4 bases outside the gene matches. Germline CDR1 and CDR2: SGDLS and YYNGEE. Combining the CDR3 with reference TRBV9 and TRBJ1-2 gives the whole variable domain DSGVTQTPKHLITATGQRVTLRCSPRSGDLSVYWYQQSLDQGLQFLIQYYNGEERAKGNILERFSAQQFPDLHSELNLSSLELGDSALYFCASSVDGQGFYGYTFGSGTRLTVV.

The rearrangement links TRBV30 to TRBJ2-3; no clear D. Germline assignment: CDR1 GTSNPN and CDR2 SVGIG (reference sequence). Deletions cut 1 base from V and 1 base from J, with 6 bases between. The CDR3 totals 13 residues. CDR3 bases: TGTGCCTGGAGTGAAACAGGCACAGATACGCAGTATTTT. As protein: CAWSETGTDTQYF.

This sequence joins TRBV28 and TRBJ2-1; TRBD1 might be the D (5 bases). Germline V gene data show CDR1 as MDHEN and CDR2 as SYDVKM. Trimming cost V 5 bases and J 6 bases, with 8 bases left between them. CDR3 length: 12 residues. In DNA form, the CDR3 reads TGTGCCAGCAGTGAAACAGGCAATGAGCAGTTCTTC. This encodes CASSETGNEQFF. The variable domain in full, with the rest retrieved from reference TRBV28 and TRBJ2-1, is DVKVTQSSRYLVKRTGEKVFLECVQDMDHENMFWYRQDPGLGLRLIYFSYDVKMKEKGDIPEGYSVSREKKERFSLILESASTNQTSMYLCASSETGNEQFFGPGTRLTVL.

On this clone itself: The same CDR3 is also encoded by other DNA sequences in this sample. This chain links TRBV5-1 with TRBJ1-6, with 8 bases matching TRBD1. The V segment lost 0 bases and the J segment 7 bases; nucleotides outside the gene matches: 0. This CDR3 has 14 amino acids. In germline, CDR1 is SGHRS, CDR2 YFSETQ. The CDR3 here is CASSLGTGNSPLHF. The CDR3 nucleotides read TGCGCCAGCAGCTTGGGGACAGGGAATTCACCCCTCCACTTT.

This rearrangement joins TRBV30 to TRBJ2-3; D is undetermined. Germline V CDR1 and CDR2: GTSNPN, SVGIG (reference sequence). The CDR3 loop spans 13 amino acids. Trimming pared 2 bases from V and 0 bases from J, leaving 6 bases between. In nucleotides, the CDR3 is TGTGCCTGGAGTTTCCAGAGCACAGATACGCAGTATTTT. This encodes CAWSFQSTDTQYF.

The chain has TRBV19 and TRBJ1-4; 7 bases align to TRBD1. Looked up from germline, CDR1 is LNHDA and CDR2 is SQIVND (reference sequence). The CDR3 extends over 14 amino acids. The junction had 9 bases not matched to a gene; V was cut back by 6 bases and J by 8 bases. In nucleotides, the CDR3 is TGTGCCAGTAGCCAAGACCGGGACAGAGAAAAACTGTTTTTT. Protein: CASSQDRDREKLFF.

Here the CDR3 DNA reads TGTGCCACCCACCTGGGGGCGAGCTCCTACAATGAGCAGTTCTTC. It specifies CATHLGASSYNEQFF. V and J are TRBV7-2 and TRBJ2-1; D is possibly TRBD1 (6 bases). Trimming left V 10 bases short and J 0 bases short, with 16 bases between. Per the germline V gene, CDR1 is SGHTA and CDR2 is FQGNSA. This CDR3 region has 15 residues.

The table lists this clone with a count of one. The gene calls are TRBV19 and TRBJ1-1, with D possibly being TRBD1 (6 bases). Trimming pared 3 bases from V and 1 base from J, leaving 18 bases between. This CDR3 comprises 17 residues. Germline lookup yields CDR1 LNHDA and CDR2 SQIVND (reference sequence). The CDR3 here is CASSILGAGSGNTEAFF. The DNA for the CDR3 is TGTGCCAGTAGTATCTTGGGGGCAGGGAGTGGGAACACTGAAGCTTTCTTT. Based on the CDR3 plus reference TRBV19 and TRBJ1-1, the full variable domain is DGGITQSPKYLFRKEGQNVTLSCEQNLNHDAMYWYRQDPGQGLRLIYYSQIVNDFQKGDIAEGYSVSREKKESFPLTVTSAQKNPTAFYLCASSILGAGSGNTEAFFGQGTRLTVV.

V gene TRBV7-2 combines with J gene TRBJ1-1; D might be TRBD1 (5 bases). The CDR3 totals 14 residues. Germline V gene sequence: CDR1 SGHTA, CDR2 FQGNSA. Deletions cut 2 bases from V and 8 bases from J, with 15 bases between. The chain's CDR3 is CASSLPYGHPEAFF. DNA for the CDR3: TGTGCCAGCAGCTTACCCTACGGACACCCGGAAGCTTTCTTT.

The chain uses TRBV7-3 and TRBJ2-1; 16 bases match TRBD2. Germline V gene data show CDR1 as SGHTA and CDR2 as FQGTGA. This CDR3 is built from 15 residues. Trimming cost V 4 bases and J 12 bases; bases outside gene matches: 6. The CDR3 DNA reads TGTGCCAGCAGCTCGGGACTAGCGGGGGGGCAGGGGCAGTTCTTC. It is translated as CASSSGLAGGQGQFF.